The 17 T cell receptor beta chains presented below share a single source sample, sequenced in a study of T-cell reconstitution after alpha-beta-depleted transplantation in children. Library preparation (for TCRbeta) was performed with unique molecular identifiers. From the PCR reads, TCRdb called clonotypes with MiXCR, one entry per CDR3 protein. The sample holds more than 550,000 distinct CDR3 sequences; 10% are singletons and the top ten take roughly 4%. Sequenced material: PBMCs from the stem cell graft donor, taken from the stem cell graft. The origin of the receptors is a human donor who donated a stem cell graft to a child with acute myeloid leukemia.

This clonotype appeared a few times. The chain combines TRBV5-4 with TRBJ2-1; D is perhaps TRBD2 (6 bases). CDR1 and CDR2 (germline): SGHNT, YYREEE (reference sequence). V dropped 4 bases and J dropped 12 bases, with 20 bases sitting between them. This CDR3 has 14 amino acids. The CDR3 protein is CASSIRGSLRSQFF. The CDR3 DNA is TGTGCCAGCAGCATTCGGGGGTCCCTTCGATCGCAGTTCTTC.

This clonotype came up many times. The V and J genes are TRBV20-1 and TRBJ2-6; D remains ambiguous. The CDR3 covers 16 residues. Germline V CDR1 and CDR2: DFQATT, SNEGSKA (reference sequence). V was pared by 6 bases and J by 1 base, with 16 bases between. CDR3 coding DNA: TGCAGTGCCCCGAACGCCGTTTTTTCTGGGGCCAACGTCCTGACTTTC. It translates to CSAPNAVFSGANVLTF.

The chain carries TRBV6-2 or TRBV6-3 and TRBJ2-2; TRBD2 matches at 7 bases. The germline gives CDR1 MNHEY, CDR2 SVGEGT. The CDR3 runs to 15 residues. After removal of 6 bases from V and 3 bases from J, the junction contained 7 bases not matched to a gene. CDR3 in amino acids: CASRGSGEDTGELFF. DNA of the CDR3: TGTGCCAGCAGGGGGAGCGGGGAGGACACCGGGGAGCTGTTTTTT.

This clonotype was counted ten times or more. The rearrangement uses TRBV10-3 and TRBJ2-7; perhaps TRBD2 as D (5 bases). Trimming cost V 6 bases and J 2 bases, with 23 bases left between them. The CDR3 consists of 17 residues. Germline-derived CDR1 and CDR2 are ENHRY and SYGVKD. The chain's CDR3 is CAISDLASGELTYEQYF. CDR3 nucleotide sequence: TGTGCCATCAGCGACCTGGCCAGCGGAGAACTCACCTACGAGCAGTACTTC.

Points on this clonotype: A clone one base away is much larger, so this may be a read error. The CDR3 nucleotides read TGTGCCAGCAGCTTATTTAGGGTGGGGAATTCACCCCTCCTCTTT. This codes for CASSLFRVGNSPLLF. This chain links TRBV7-6 with TRBJ1-6; no clear D gene. This CDR3 has 15 amino acids. CDR1 and CDR2 (germline): SGHVS, FNYEAQ.

V is TRBV14 and J is TRBJ2-7; D not certain. This CDR3 has 14 amino acids. Trimming pared 0 bases from V and 3 bases from J, leaving 9 bases between. Looked up from germline, CDR1 is SGHDN and CDR2 is FVKESK. CDR3 nucleotide sequence: TGTGCCAGCAGCCAAGATTGGCAGATCTACGAGCAGTACTTC. Translation gives CASSQDWQIYEQYF. Drawing the rest from reference TRBV14 and TRBJ2-7, the complete variable domain is EAGVTQFPSHSVIEKGQTVTLRCDPISGHDNLYWYRRVMGKEIKFLLHFVKESKQDESGMPNNRFLAERTGGTYSTLKVQPAELEDSGVYFCASSQDWQIYEQYFGPGTRLTVT.

This clonotype has more than one count but fewer than ten. This rearrangement joins TRBV6-2 or TRBV6-3 to TRBJ1-4; 8 nucleotides line up with TRBD1. V shed 3 bases and J 5 bases; nucleotides not matched to a gene: 5. The CDR3 sequence is 15 residues long. Per the germline V gene, CDR1 is MNHEY and CDR2 is SVGEGT. CDR3 sequence: CASSYLDRANEKLFF. CDR3 coding DNA: TGTGCCAGCAGTTATTTGGACAGGGCGAATGAAAAACTGTTTTTT.

The V gene is TRBV5-4, the J gene TRBJ2-1; D not resolved. CDR1 and CDR2 (germline): SGHNT, YYREEE (reference sequence). The CDR3 has 13 residues. The germline V and J ends were trimmed by 0 bases and 8 bases, with 9 bases remaining between them. The DNA of the CDR3 is TGTGCCAGCAGCTTGGGGCCCACGGATGAGCAGTTCTTC. It is translated as CASSLGPTDEQFF. Complete variable domain (other parts from reference TRBV5-4 and TRBJ2-1): ETGVTQSPTHLIKTRGQQVTLRCSSQSGHNTVSWYQQALGQGPQFIFQYYREEENGRGNFPPRFSGLQFPNYSSELNVNALELDDSALYLCASSLGPTDEQFFGPGTRLTVL.

This clonotype was seen repeatedly, ten times or more. CDR3 protein: CASSFKGDQPQHF. CDR3 bases: TGTGCCAGCAGCTTCAAGGGGGATCAGCCCCAGCATTTT. V is TRBV12-3 or TRBV12-4 and J is TRBJ1-5; TRBD1 is a possible D gene (6 bases). The CDR3 is made up of 13 amino acids. Trimming removed 6 bases from V and 5 bases from J, with 11 bases in between.

Here the CDR3 reads CSARGSGIGNTQYF. The CDR3 DNA is TGCAGTGCTAGGGGTAGCGGGATAGGGAATACGCAGTATTTT. The genes are TRBV20-1 and TRBJ2-3; TRBD2 matches 8 bases. V was clipped by 3 bases and J by 7 bases; unmatched bases: 9. The CDR3 is 14 amino acids. Germline V CDR1 and CDR2: DFQATT, SNEGSKA (reference sequence).

This clonotype was seen a handful of times. The junction does not match germline at one end; this may be a read error. This sequence joins TRBV7-7 and TRBJ2-3; possible D gene TRBD2, 6 bases. The germline V gene encodes CDR1 SSHAT and CDR2 FNYEAQ (reference sequence). This CDR3 spans 15 amino acids. Here the CDR3 reads CASSPGRDFTDTQYF. The CDR3, as DNA: TGTGCTAGCAGTCCGGGCCGGGACTTCACAGATACGCAGTATTTT.

This sequence joins TRBV6-5 and TRBJ2-1; D gene unclear. The CDR3 length is 15 residues. V lost 7 bases, J lost 0 bases, and 13 bases lay in between. Germline assignment: CDR1 MNHEY and CDR2 SVGAGI. The DNA of the CDR3 is TGTGCCAGCACCTCGTTATGGAGCTCCTACAATGAGCAGTTCTTC. It yields the protein CASTSLWSSYNEQFF.

The J gene is TRBJ2-4, the V gene TRBV28; weak D call: TRBD2 (6 bases). Between the trimmed V and J ends, which lost 2 bases and 7 bases, there was a span of 15 bases. Per germline, CDR1 MDHEN and CDR2 SYDVKM. CDR3 length: 15 residues. The CDR3 DNA reads as TGTGCCAGCAGTTTAATCGGGGGTGGAGGGAACATTCAGTACTTC. It is translated as CASSLIGGGGNIQYF.

V and J are TRBV12-3 or TRBV12-4 and TRBJ1-2; the D is unclear. The CDR3 extends over 14 amino acids. V was clipped by 4 bases and J by 2 bases, with 11 bases between them. The CDR3 nucleotides are TGTGCCAGCAGTTATGAGGCCCCCAACTATGGCTACACCTTC. Protein: CASSYEAPNYGYTF.

This clonotype was seen more than once but under ten times. The chain is built from TRBV9 and TRBJ2-7; no clear D. With 2 bases removed from V and 0 bases from J, the gap between germline ends came to 12 bases. Germline lookup yields CDR1 SGDLS and CDR2 YYNGEE. This CDR3 is 15 amino acids long. CDR3 bases: TGTGCCAGCAGCGTCACGGCGGATAGCTCCTACGAGCAGTACTTC. Protein: CASSVTADSSYEQYF.

This clonotype came up many times. The V call is TRBV20-1, the J call TRBJ2-2, with D unresolved. V lost 5 bases and J lost 6, with 13 bases in between. Germline V gene lookup returns CDR1 DFQATT and CDR2 SNEGSKA (reference sequence). This CDR3 has 13 residues. For the CDR3, the DNA is TGCAGTGCTTACCGGGCCCCTGCCGGGGAGCTGTTTTTT. Protein sequence: CSAYRAPAGELFF.

The sample holds many counts of this clonotype. The CDR3 is CSATLGTSEQFF. As DNA, the CDR3 is TGCAGTGCCACCCTCGGGACTTCTGAGCAGTTCTTC. The chain combines TRBV20-1 with TRBJ2-1; possibly TRBD2 for D (6 bases). This CDR3 is built from 12 residues. Trimming cost V 6 bases and J 9 bases, with 15 bases left between them. The germline CDR1 and CDR2 sequences are DFQATT and SNEGSKA (reference sequence).